The source of this TCR beta chain is a study of human T cells and chemical hapten exposure. Turning to the study itself: The study traced per-sample TCR yield variation mainly to small differences in pooled library volumes.

The template was total RNA from unfractionated whole blood. In the library, unique molecular identifiers were attached to individual cDNA molecules. Original analysis: Per-sample TCR counts ranged from 23,224 to 690,600, median 95,638. TCRdb ran MiXCR on the 5' RACE reads and lists one entry per CDR3 protein. The V and J calls follow TCRdb's processing rather than the paper's. Of about 81,000 distinct CDR3 sequences in the sample, roughly 7.7% were seen once. Concerning this clonotype: What it recognizes is unknown.

General observations from the study: Sensitizing with DPC caused no change in TCRs above 1 in 1000 frequency.

This clonotype was obtained from a male donor in good health.

CDR3 sequence (DNA): TGTGCCATCACCGAAGGACTGTCCGGGGAGCTGTTTTTT. Translation: CAITEGLSGELFF. The chain links TRBV10-3 to TRBJ2-2; perhaps TRBD2 as D (5 bases). The germline V gene has CDR1 ENHRY and CDR2 SYGVKD. V lost 7 bases, J lost 6 bases, and 12 bases lay in between. The CDR3 runs to 13 residues.